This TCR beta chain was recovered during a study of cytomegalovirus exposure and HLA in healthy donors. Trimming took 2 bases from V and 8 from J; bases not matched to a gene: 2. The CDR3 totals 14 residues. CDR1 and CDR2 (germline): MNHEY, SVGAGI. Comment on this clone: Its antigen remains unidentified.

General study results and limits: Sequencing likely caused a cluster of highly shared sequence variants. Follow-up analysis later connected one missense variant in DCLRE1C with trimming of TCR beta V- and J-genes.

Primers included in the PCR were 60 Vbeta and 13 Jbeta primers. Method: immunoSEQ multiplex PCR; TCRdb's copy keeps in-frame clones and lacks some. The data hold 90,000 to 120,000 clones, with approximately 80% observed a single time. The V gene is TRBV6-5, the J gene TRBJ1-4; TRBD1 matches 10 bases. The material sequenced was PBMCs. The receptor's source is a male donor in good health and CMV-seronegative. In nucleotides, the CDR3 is TGTGCCAGCAGTTACGACAGGGGGCTAGAAAAACTGTTTTTT. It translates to CASSYDRGLEKLFF.